This is a list of T cell receptor beta chains from one sample in a study of blood T cell repertoires in COVID-19. Some clones are missing from TCRdb's copy, which holds only in-frame ones; the method was immunoSEQ multiplex PCR. The sample has a few hundred thousand clones; 88% are singletons. Sequencing was performed on peripheral blood. The receptors were gathered from a woman between 50 and 59 years old with COVID-19, enrolled during active disease. Both conserved end residues are part of each CDR3. The D gene is left open where the match is weak. Some rows have no size entry. The others give once, few or many, or a class for an expanded clone.

size	V	D	J	CDR3	DNA
.	TRBV5-4	TRBD2	TRBJ2-3	CASSPLSGGGADTQYF	TGTGCCAGCAGCCCCCTTAGCGGGGGCGGCGCAGATACGCAGTATTTT
.	TRBV27	TRBD2	TRBJ2-5	CASSPSLGLALEETQYF	TGTGCCAGCAGTCCATCCCTCGGACTAGCGCTTGAAGAGACCCAGTACTTC
.	TRBV2	TRBD1	TRBJ2-3	CASSSTGVPQYF	TGTGCCAGCAGTTCTACAGGGGTTCCGCAGTATTTT
.	TRBV6-5	.	TRBJ2-7	CASSPLYEQYF	TGTGCCAGCAGTCCTCTCTACGAGCAGTACTTC
.	TRBV9	.	TRBJ2-1	CASSPGPLINEQFF	TGTGCCAGCAGCCCCGGTCCGTTGATAAATGAGCAGTTCTTC
.	TRBV6-5	.	TRBJ2-7	CASTRGSSYEQYF	TGTGCCAGCACAAGGGGCAGCTCCTACGAGCAGTACTTC
.	TRBV4-2	TRBD2	TRBJ2-4	CASSQDPAGGPSIAKNIQYF	TGTGCCAGCAGCCAAGATCCAGCGGGGGGGCCGAGTATAGCCAAAAACATTCAGTACTTC
.	TRBV5-4	.	TRBJ2-4	CASREFAKNIQYF	TGTGCCAGCCGGGAATTTGCCAAAAACATTCAGTACTTC
.	TRBV6-1	.	TRBJ1-5	CASREDSSQPQHF	TGTGCCAGCAGGGAAGATTCGAGTCAGCCCCAGCATTTT
once	TRBV7-9	.	TRBJ1-5	CASSPGPQGTYQPQHF	TGTGCCAGCAGCCCTGGACCACAGGGAACCTATCAGCCCCAGCATTTT
.	TRBV28	.	TRBJ1-3	CASTTGYTIYF	TGTGCCAGCACCACCGGGTACACCATATATTTT
.	TRBV4-1	.	TRBJ1-4	CASSPLQFLGGKLFF	TGCGCCAGCAGCCCACTACAGTTTTTGGGGGGAAAACTGTTTTTT
.	TRBV5-1	.	TRBJ1-1	CASSSTRLGRTYTEAFF	TGCGCCAGCAGTTCTACCCGGCTTGGGAGGACATACACTGAAGCTTTCTTT
.	TRBV28	.	TRBJ2-1	CASSSTVEQFF	TGTGCCAGCAGTTCGACAGTTGAGCAGTTCTTC
.	TRBV2	.	TRBJ2-7	CASTDAYEQYF	TGTGCCAGCACTGACGCGTACGAGCAGTACTTC
.	TRBV29-1	TRBD2	TRBJ2-3	CSVSGTSDTQYF	TGCAGCGTCTCCGGGACTAGTGATACGCAGTATTTT
.	TRBV9	TRBD2	TRBJ2-1	CASSVDSGVGNEQFF	TGTGCCAGCAGCGTAGATAGCGGGGTGGGCAATGAGCAGTTCTTC
.	TRBV12-5	.	TRBJ1-1	CASGEDSATEAFF	TGTGCTAGTGGTGAGGACAGTGCCACTGAAGCTTTCTTT
once	TRBV14	.	TRBJ2-7	CASTPTGYEQYF	TGTGCCAGCACCCCCACCGGCTACGAGCAGTACTTC
.	TRBV6-1	.	TRBJ2-2	CASSDKGTGELFF	TGTGCCAGCAGTGATAAGGGGACCGGGGAGCTGTTTTTT
.	TRBV30	.	TRBJ1-1	CAWRRQRNTEAFF	TGTGCCTGGAGGCGACAGAGGAACACTGAAGCTTTCTTT
.	TRBV12-5	TRBD1	TRBJ2-7	CASGLVLTGEQYF	TGTGCTAGTGGTTTGGTCCTGACAGGGGAGCAGTACTTC
.	TRBV13	.	TRBJ2-7	CASSSGTGEAYEQYF	TGTGCCAGCAGCTCCGGGACGGGAGAAGCCTACGAGCAGTACTTC
.	TRBV27	TRBD1	TRBJ1-2	CASSISGTGGGGYTF	TGTGCCAGCAGTATATCCGGGACAGGGGGCGGGGGCTACACCTTC
.	TRBV21-1	.	TRBJ1-6	CASTRRTGDNSPLHF	TGTGCCAGCACCCGCCGAACAGGGGATAATTCACCCCTCCACTTT
.	TRBV7-9	.	TRBJ2-1	CASSPGREQFF	TGTGCCAGCAGCCCAGGAAGGGAGCAGTTCTTC
.	TRBV6-2/TRBV6-3	.	TRBJ2-7	CASSYSRGSDEQYF	TGTGCCAGCAGTTACTCACGGGGATCAGACGAGCAGTACTTC
.	TRBV10-3	.	TRBJ1-6	CAISESVAVNSPLHF	TGTGCCATCAGTGAGTCCGTGGCAGTGAATTCACCCCTCCACTTT
few	TRBV3-1/TRBV3-2	TRBD2	TRBJ2-5	CASSQDYLGGAQYF	TGTGCCAGCAGCCAAGACTACCTGGGAGGGGCCCAGTACTTC
.	TRBV9	.	TRBJ1-4	CASSTERENEKLFF	TGTGCCAGCAGCACTGAGCGGGAAAATGAAAAACTGTTTTTT
.	TRBV6-5	.	TRBJ2-1	CASTGQPYNEQFF	TGTGCCAGCACTGGACAGCCCTACAATGAGCAGTTCTTC
few	TRBV27	.	TRBJ1-4	CASSSGGGNEKLFF	TGTGCCAGCAGTTCCGGCGGAGGTAATGAAAAACTGTTTTTT
once	TRBV4-1	.	TRBJ1-2	CASSQVYSGSYGYTF	TGCGCCAGCAGCCAAGTCTATTCGGGGAGCTATGGCTACACCTTC
.	TRBV19	TRBD2	TRBJ2-3	CASSSTGGHTQYF	TGTGCCAGTAGTTCGACGGGGGGACATACGCAGTATTTT
.	TRBV5-1	.	TRBJ2-3	CASSLMGASTDTQYF	TGCGCCAGCAGCTTGATGGGGGCGAGCACAGATACGCAGTATTTT
.	TRBV10-2	.	TRBJ1-1	CASSERGNPRAEAFF	TGCGCCAGCAGTGAGCGGGGGAATCCGAGAGCTGAAGCTTTCTTT
.	TRBV7-6	TRBD1	TRBJ1-6	CASSIGQGDSPLHF	TGTGCCAGCAGCATCGGACAGGGAGATTCACCCCTCCACTTT
.	TRBV15	.	TRBJ1-3	CATSGLSGFVDTIYF	TGTGCCACCAGCGGACTGTCTGGTTTCGTAGACACCATATATTTT